This TCR beta chain stems from a study of metastatic and nonmetastatic thyroid tumors. Study overall: It was across blood and tumor or nodule tissue from malignant and benign thyroid patients that repertoires were compared. Study findings and constraints: Reports indicated that malignant thyroid tumors showed significantly higher TCR beta diversity than benign nodules did, in blood and tumor.

There were no patients who had received any treatment before thyroid surgery. This CDR3 region has 13 residues. Germline V gives CDR1 GTSNPN, CDR2 SVGIG (reference sequence). J lost 6 bases, V lost 0 bases, and 4 bases had no gene match. Authors' data handling: Researchers built a distant-metastasis classifier for papillary thyroid cancer that drew on CDR3 differences across clinicopathological groups. TCRdb re-called clones from the PCR reads using MiXCR. TCRdb, rather than the study authors, made the V and J calls. The data hold about 4,100 clones, with 30% to 45% observed a single time. In regard to this clone: Its target is unknown.

The specimen sequenced was adjacent normal tissue. V usage is TRBV30 and J usage is TRBJ2-7; 8 positions agree with TRBD1. This receptor was obtained from a male donor with papillary thyroid cancer or a benign thyroid nodule (not recorded which). Some clones in this sample may be carry-over from other donors' samples. CDR3 sequence (DNA): TGTGCCTGGAGTGTACACAGGGGGTCCGAGCAGTACTTC. Protein sequence: CAWSVHRGSEQYF.